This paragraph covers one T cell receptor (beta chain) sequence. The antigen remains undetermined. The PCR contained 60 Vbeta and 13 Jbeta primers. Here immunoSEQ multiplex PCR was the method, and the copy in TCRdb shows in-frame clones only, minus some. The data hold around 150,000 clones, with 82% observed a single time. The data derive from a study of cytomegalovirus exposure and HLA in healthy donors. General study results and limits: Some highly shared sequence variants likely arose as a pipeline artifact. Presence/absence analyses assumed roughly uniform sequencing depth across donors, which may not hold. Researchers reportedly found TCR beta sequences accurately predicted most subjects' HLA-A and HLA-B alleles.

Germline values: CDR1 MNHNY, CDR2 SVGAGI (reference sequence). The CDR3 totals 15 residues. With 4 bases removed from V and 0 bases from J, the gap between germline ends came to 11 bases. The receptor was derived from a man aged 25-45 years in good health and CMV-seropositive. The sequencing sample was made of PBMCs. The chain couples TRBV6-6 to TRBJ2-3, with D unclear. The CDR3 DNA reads TGTGCCAGCAGTTTTTATTCGGTTAGCACAGATACGCAGTATTTT. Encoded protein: CASSFYSVSTDTQYF.